Presented here are 22 T cell receptor beta chains from one specimen sequenced in a study of molecular identifiers for immune sequencing clone quantification. One entry per CDR3 protein, called by TCRdb with MiXCR from the PCR reads. This sample has over 55,000 distinct CDR3 sequences; 15% to 20% occur once, and the top ten carry around 1.6%. The sample was naive CD8+ T cells from blood, with Jurkat cell RNA spiked in. As to subset: FACS-sorted CD8+CD4-CCR7+CD45RA+ naive T cells. The receptor source for this set is a human donor in good health. Some libraries in this study had Jurkat cell RNA spiked in.

At least ten counts were recorded for this clonotype. The chain is built from TRBV12-5 and TRBJ2-1; TRBD2 aligns across 9 bases. Germline CDR1 is LGHNT and CDR2 is FRNRAP. Unmatched junction bases numbered 6, after V lost 6 bases and J lost 3 bases. The CDR3 is made up of 15 amino acids. The chain's CDR3 is CASGPTSGLYNEQFF. CDR3 nucleotides: TGTGCTAGTGGACCGACTAGCGGACTCTACAATGAGCAGTTCTTC.

As regards this clonotype: This may arise from a read error, as a much more abundant clone is one base away. This rearrangement joins TRBV5-6 to TRBJ2-2, with unresolved D. Germline loops: CDR1 SGHDT, CDR2 YYEEEE. This CDR3 contains 17 residues. The germline V and J ends were trimmed by 0 bases and 0 bases, with 12 bases remaining between them. The CDR3 loop is CASSLASGSPNTGELFF. CDR3 in DNA: TGTGCCAGCAGCTTGGCCTCCGGGTCCCCGAACACCGGGGAGCTGTTTTTT.

Turning to this clonotype: This may be a read error, as it is one base from a much larger clone. The chain uses TRBV14 and TRBJ2-7; D is unclear. CDR1 and CDR2 (germline): SGHDN, FVKESK. Between the trimmed V and J ends, which lost 3 bases and 6 bases, there was a span of 12 bases. The CDR3 is made up of 13 amino acids. DNA of the CDR3: TGTGCCAGCAGCCAGCTACTCGGGCGCGAGCAGTACTTC. Its protein product is CASSQLLGREQYF.

The chain links TRBV30 to TRBJ1-4, with 7 bases fitting TRBD1. CDR1 and CDR2 from the germline V gene are GTSNPN and SVGIG (reference sequence). The CDR3 spans 15 residues. The V segment lost 2 bases and the J segment 0 bases; nucleotides outside the gene matches: 3. This CDR3 is CAWSTGTATNEKLFF. CDR3 nucleotides: TGTGCCTGGAGTACAGGGACAGCAACTAATGAAAAACTGTTTTTT.

This clonotype was recorded at least ten times. The chain couples TRBV20-1 to TRBJ2-5; 7 bases map to TRBD2. With V trimmed by 3 bases and J by 3 bases, 10 bases remained unmatched. Germline CDR1 DFQATT, CDR2 SNEGSKA (reference sequence). The length of the CDR3 is 15 residues. The chain's CDR3 is CSASGGAGRKETQYF. DNA for the CDR3: TGCAGTGCTAGTGGAGGAGCGGGGCGGAAAGAGACCCAGTACTTC.

At least ten counts were recorded for this clonotype. J is TRBJ1-4 and V is TRBV20-1; D unclear. This CDR3 region has 14 residues. Trimming removed 6 bases at V and 0 bases at J, with 11 bases between. Germline V gene lookup returns CDR1 DFQATT and CDR2 SNEGSKA (reference sequence). The CDR3 spells CSADAATTNEKLFF. CDR3 DNA: TGCAGTGCCGATGCAGCTACAACTAATGAAAAACTGTTTTTT.

This clonotype was counted many times. The genes are TRBV14 and TRBJ2-7; 7 bases are a match to TRBD1. Per germline, CDR1 SGHDN and CDR2 FVKESK. After removal of 2 bases from V and 5 bases from J, the junction contained 3 bases not matched to a gene. CDR3 length: 13 amino acids. The CDR3 bases are TGTGCCAGCAGCCAAAGGGGGCTCCACGAGCAGTACTTC. Translated, it gives CASSQRGLHEQYF.

The CDR3 region is CASSAIPGQNFYGYTF. CDR3 bases: TGCGCCAGCAGTGCCATCCCGGGACAAAATTTCTATGGCTACACCTTC. The genes are TRBV4-1 and TRBJ1-2; weak D call: TRBD1 (6 bases). The V and J ends lost 6 bases and 4 bases respectively, with 21 bases between them. Per germline, CDR1 MGHRA and CDR2 YSYEKL. The CDR3 runs 16 residues.

V gene TRBV21-1 combines with J gene TRBJ2-1; the D call in the table, TRBD1, was not verified against the DNA. TRBV21-1 is noted as a pseudogene. The CDR3 consists of 18 residues. The CDR3 nucleotides are TGTGCCAGCACGACGTTGGTAAACAGGGTCCACCCCTACAATGAGCAGTTCTTC. Translating it yields CASTTLVNRVHPYNEQFF.

This clonotype was counted many times. The chain uses TRBV3-1 and TRBJ2-7, with D uncertain. This CDR3 region has 15 residues. Trimming cost V 2 bases and J 0 bases, with 11 bases left between them. The germline gives CDR1 LGHDT, CDR2 YNNKEL (reference sequence). The CDR3 bases are TGTGCCAGCAGCCAACTCGTCTTCCGCTCCTACGAGCAGTACTTC. It encodes CASSQLVFRSYEQYF.

Remarks on this clonotype: This sequence may be a read error, since a much larger clone differs from it by one base. The CDR3 carries no conserved terminal phenylalanine or tryptophan, so it likely arises from a read error. V and J are TRBV6-6 and TRBJ2-3; D remains ambiguous. The CDR3 has 12 residues. Looked up from germline, CDR1 is MNHNY and CDR2 is SVGAGI (reference sequence). The CDR3 is CAGSSETDTQYS. The DNA of the CDR3 is TGTGCCGGCAGTTCCGAAACAGATACGCAGTATTCT.

About this clonotype: It may be a read error: a sequence one base away is much more abundant. This chain joins TRBV9 and TRBJ1-1; the D is unclear. This CDR3 is built from 13 residues. Germline CDR1 is SGDLS and CDR2 is YYNGEE. Trimming stripped 2 bases from V and 5 bases from J, with 10 bases between. The CDR3 nucleotides read TGTGCCAGCAGCGTCATCCATCCGACTGAAGCTTTCTTT. This sequence encodes CASSVIHPTEAFF.

This clonotype was found many times. The chain employs TRBV11-2 and TRBJ2-1, with TRBD1 as a possible D gene (5 bases). Germline values: CDR1 SGHAT, CDR2 FQNNGV. V lost 1 base, J lost 9 bases, and 31 bases lay in between. The CDR3 loop spans 20 amino acids. CDR3 protein: CASSLVKKSRALLPTSEQFF. CDR3 DNA: TGTGCCAGCAGCTTAGTAAAAAAGAGCAGGGCTCTTTTACCTACAAGTGAGCAGTTCTTC.

Of note for this clonotype: Being one base from a much bigger clone, this may be a read error. This chain joins TRBV4-1 and TRBJ2-7, with unresolved D. V was shortened by 1 base and J by 5 bases, with 15 bases between the two germline ends. The germline V gene has CDR1 MGHRA and CDR2 YSYEKL. The CDR3 totals 15 residues. This chain's CDR3 is CASSQGKGSFHEQYF. DNA of the CDR3: TGCGCCAGCAGCCAAGGAAAGGGAAGTTTTCACGAGCAGTACTTC.

This clonotype was found many times. The rearrangement links TRBV19 to TRBJ1-6, with a possible D match to TRBD1 (6 bases). The CDR3 is made up of 14 amino acids. Trimming cost V 5 bases and J 5 bases, with 10 bases left between them. Per germline, CDR1 LNHDA and CDR2 SQIVND (reference sequence). The CDR3 spells CASSWTANNSPLHF. CDR3 coding DNA: TGTGCCAGTAGTTGGACAGCAAATAATTCACCCCTCCACTTT.

Worth noting for this clonotype: A read error may explain this, as a much larger clone is one base away. The V gene is TRBV5-3, the J gene TRBJ1-1, with a possible D match to TRBD1 (6 bases). TRBV5-3 falls under the ORF class, with uncertain function. The CDR3 extends over 14 amino acids. The CDR3 sequence: CVSSLDSQNTEAFF. In DNA form, the CDR3 reads TGTGTCAGCAGCTTGGACAGCCAGAACACTGAAGCTTTCTTT.

This clonotype was detected ten times or more. The genes are TRBV4-1 and TRBJ2-5; 15 nucleotides align to TRBD2. CDR1 and CDR2 (germline): MGHRA, YSYEKL. V gave up 4 bases and J gave up 5 bases; unmatched junction bases: 5. CDR3 length equals 16 residues. The CDR3 coding sequence is TGCGCCAGCAGCCTCGGACTAGCGGGAGGGCATGAGACCCAGTACTTC. It encodes CASSLGLAGGHETQYF.

As to this clonotype: With a much larger clone just one base away, this may be a read error. V and J are TRBV25-1 and TRBJ2-5, with a weak D call TRBD1 (6 bases). The V end was cut by 3 bases, the J end by 0 bases, with 11 bases between. Germline-derived CDR1 and CDR2 are MGHDK and SYGVNS. The CDR3 is 15 amino acids. The CDR3 sequence is CASSDSGTYQETQYF. CDR3 sequence (DNA): TGTGCCAGCAGTGACTCCGGGACATACCAAGAGACCCAGTACTTC.

This clonotype was seen many times. The chain uses TRBV14 and TRBJ2-3, with 7 positions matching TRBD1. V lost 1 base, J lost 4 bases, and 8 bases stayed unmatched. The CDR3 totals 16 residues. Germline lookup yields CDR1 SGHDN and CDR2 FVKESK. As DNA, the CDR3 is TGTGCCAGCAGCCAAGTGAGGGGGCGCCTCCCAGATACGCAGTATTTT. The encoded protein is CASSQVRGRLPDTQYF. The full variable domain, rest sourced from reference TRBV14 and TRBJ2-3, is EAGVTQFPSHSVIEKGQTVTLRCDPISGHDNLYWYRRVMGKEIKFLLHFVKESKQDESGMPNNRFLAERTGGTYSTLKVQPAELEDSGVYFCASSQVRGRLPDTQYFGPGTRLTVL.

The sample holds many counts of this clonotype. V gene TRBV30 combines with J gene TRBJ2-1, with D unclear. The CDR3 consists of 13 residues. Germline lookup yields CDR1 GTSNPN and CDR2 SVGIG (reference sequence). The ends were cut back, 4 bases at V and 0 bases at J, with 7 bases in the middle. CDR3: CAWTGSSYNEQFF. The CDR3 nucleotides are TGTGCCTGGACTGGTAGCTCCTACAATGAGCAGTTCTTC.

The rearrangement joins TRBV6-2 or TRBV6-3 to TRBJ2-1, with 9 bases fitting TRBD2. The V gene's germline CDR1 is MNHEY and CDR2 SVGEGT. The CDR3 is 12 residues long. The V gene end was trimmed by 9 bases and the J gene end by 4 bases; junction bases not matched to a gene: 1. The CDR3 here is CASLAGYNEQFF. CDR3 DNA sequence: TGTGCCAGTCTAGCGGGGTACAATGAGCAGTTCTTC.

This clonotype was recorded at least ten times. The chain links TRBV4-1 to TRBJ2-7; D not certain. This CDR3 has 12 amino acids. Trimming cost V 4 bases and J 5 bases, with 9 bases left between them. Germline CDR1 MGHRA, CDR2 YSYEKL. The CDR3 sequence is CASSPDRDEQYF. The DNA of the CDR3 is TGCGCCAGCAGCCCAGATAGGGACGAGCAGTACTTC.